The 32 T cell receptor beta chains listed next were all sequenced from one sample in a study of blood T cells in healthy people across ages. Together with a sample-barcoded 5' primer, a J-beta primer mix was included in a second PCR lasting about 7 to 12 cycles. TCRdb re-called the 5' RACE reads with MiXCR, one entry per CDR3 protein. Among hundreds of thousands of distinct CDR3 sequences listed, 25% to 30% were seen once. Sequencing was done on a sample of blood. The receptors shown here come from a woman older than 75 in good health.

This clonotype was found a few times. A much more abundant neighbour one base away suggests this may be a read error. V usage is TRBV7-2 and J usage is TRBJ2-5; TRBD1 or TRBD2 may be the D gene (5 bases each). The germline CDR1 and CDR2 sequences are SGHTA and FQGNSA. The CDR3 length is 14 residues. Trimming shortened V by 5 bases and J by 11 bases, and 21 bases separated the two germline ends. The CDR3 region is CASSLTTARDEQYF. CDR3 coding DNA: TGTGCCAGCAGCCTCACGACAGCTCGGGATGAGCAGTACTTC.

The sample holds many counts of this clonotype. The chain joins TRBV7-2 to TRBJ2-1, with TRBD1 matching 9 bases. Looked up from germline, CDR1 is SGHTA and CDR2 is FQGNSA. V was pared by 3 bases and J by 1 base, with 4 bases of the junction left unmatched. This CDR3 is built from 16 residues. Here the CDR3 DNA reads TGTGCCAGCAGCTTTACAGGGGGCTTATCCTACAATGAGCAGTTCTTC. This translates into CASSFTGGLSYNEQFF.

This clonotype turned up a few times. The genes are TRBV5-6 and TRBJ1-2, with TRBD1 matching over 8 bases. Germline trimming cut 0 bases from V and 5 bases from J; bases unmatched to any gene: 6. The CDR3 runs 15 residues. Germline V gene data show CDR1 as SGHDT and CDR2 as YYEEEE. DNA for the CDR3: TGTGCCAGCAGCTTGGTGGGGACAGGAACTTATGGCTACACCTTC. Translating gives CASSLVGTGTYGYTF.

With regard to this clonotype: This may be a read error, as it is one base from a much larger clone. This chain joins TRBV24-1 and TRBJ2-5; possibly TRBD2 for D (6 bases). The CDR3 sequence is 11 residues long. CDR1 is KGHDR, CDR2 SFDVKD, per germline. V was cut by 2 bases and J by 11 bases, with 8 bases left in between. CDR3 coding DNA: TGTGCCACCAGTGATTGGGAGGAGCAGTACTTC. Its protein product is CATSDWEEQYF.

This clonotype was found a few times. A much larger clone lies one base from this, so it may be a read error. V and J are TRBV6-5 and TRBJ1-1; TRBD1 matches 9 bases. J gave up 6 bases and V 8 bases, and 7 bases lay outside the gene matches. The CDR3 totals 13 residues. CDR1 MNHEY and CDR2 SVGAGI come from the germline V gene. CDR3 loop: CASAEQGAAEAFF. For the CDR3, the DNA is TGTGCCAGCGCCGAACAGGGGGCCGCTGAAGCTTTCTTT.

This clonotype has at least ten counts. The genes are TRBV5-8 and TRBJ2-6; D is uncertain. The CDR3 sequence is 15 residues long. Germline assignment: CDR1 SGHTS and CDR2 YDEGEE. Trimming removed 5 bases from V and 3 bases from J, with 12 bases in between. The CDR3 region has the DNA TGTGCCAGCAGGCCATTAGTGGTTGGGGCCAACGTCCTGACTTTC. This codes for CASRPLVVGANVLTF. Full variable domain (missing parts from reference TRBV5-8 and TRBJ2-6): EAGVTQSPTHLIKTRGQQATLRCSPISGHTSVYWYQQALGLGLQFLLWYDEGEERNRGNFPPRFSGRQFPNYSSELNVNALELEDSALYLCASRPLVVGANVLTFGAGSRLTVL.

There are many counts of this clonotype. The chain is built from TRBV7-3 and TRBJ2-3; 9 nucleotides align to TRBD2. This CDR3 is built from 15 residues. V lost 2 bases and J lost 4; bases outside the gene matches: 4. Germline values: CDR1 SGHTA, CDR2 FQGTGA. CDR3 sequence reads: CASSLGAGGPDTQYF. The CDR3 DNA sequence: TGTGCCAGCAGCTTAGGGGCGGGGGGGCCAGATACGCAGTATTTT.

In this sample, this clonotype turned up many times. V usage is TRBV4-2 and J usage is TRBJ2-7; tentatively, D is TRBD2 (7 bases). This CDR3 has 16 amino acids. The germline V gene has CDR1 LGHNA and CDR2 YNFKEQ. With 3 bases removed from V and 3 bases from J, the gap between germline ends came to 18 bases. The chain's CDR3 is CASSQAFSGGLYEQYF. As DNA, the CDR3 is TGTGCCAGCAGCCAGGCTTTCTCGGGGGGCCTCTACGAGCAGTACTTC.

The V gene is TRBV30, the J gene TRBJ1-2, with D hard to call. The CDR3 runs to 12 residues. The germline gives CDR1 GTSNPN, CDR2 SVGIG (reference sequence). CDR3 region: CAYEGFDYGYTF. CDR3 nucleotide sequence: TGTGCTTACGAAGGGTTTGACTATGGCTACACCTTC.

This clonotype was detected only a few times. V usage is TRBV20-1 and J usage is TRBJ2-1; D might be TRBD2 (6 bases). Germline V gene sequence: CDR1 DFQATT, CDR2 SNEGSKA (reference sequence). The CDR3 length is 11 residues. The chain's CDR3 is CSPVGGNEQFF. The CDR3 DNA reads TGCAGCCCGGTCGGGGGCAATGAGCAGTTCTTC.

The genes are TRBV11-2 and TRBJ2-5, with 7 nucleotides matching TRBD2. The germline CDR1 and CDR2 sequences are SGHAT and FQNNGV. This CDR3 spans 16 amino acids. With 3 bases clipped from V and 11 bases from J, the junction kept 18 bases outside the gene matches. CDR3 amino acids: CASSLMTGLPIYEQYF. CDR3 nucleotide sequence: TGTGCCAGCAGCTTGATGACGGGACTACCTATATATGAGCAGTACTTC.

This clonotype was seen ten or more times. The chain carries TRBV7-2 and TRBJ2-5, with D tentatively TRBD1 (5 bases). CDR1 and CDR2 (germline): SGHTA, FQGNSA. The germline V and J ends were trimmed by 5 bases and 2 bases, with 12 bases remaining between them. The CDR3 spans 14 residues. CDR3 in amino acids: CASSVDIWQETQYF. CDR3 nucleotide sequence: TGTGCCAGCAGCGTGGACATCTGGCAAGAGACCCAGTACTTC. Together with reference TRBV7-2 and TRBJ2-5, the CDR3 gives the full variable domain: GAGVSQSPSNKVTEKGKDVELRCDPISGHTALYWYRQSLGQGLEFLIYFQGNSAPDKSGLPSDRFSAERTGGSVSTLTIQRTQQEDSAVYLCASSVDIWQETQYFGPGTRLLVL.

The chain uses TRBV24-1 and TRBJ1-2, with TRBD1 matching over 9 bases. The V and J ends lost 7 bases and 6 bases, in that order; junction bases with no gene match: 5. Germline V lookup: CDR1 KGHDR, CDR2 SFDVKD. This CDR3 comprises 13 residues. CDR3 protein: CATSKGQGDGYTF. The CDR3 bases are TGTGCCACCAGCAAGGGACAGGGCGATGGCTACACCTTC.

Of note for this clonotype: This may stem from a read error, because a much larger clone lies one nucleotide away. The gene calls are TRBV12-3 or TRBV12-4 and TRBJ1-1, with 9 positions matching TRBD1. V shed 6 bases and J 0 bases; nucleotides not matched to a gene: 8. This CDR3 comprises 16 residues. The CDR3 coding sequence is TGTGCCAGCAGCCCCGGGACAGGGTTGCTGAACACTGAAGCTTTCTTT. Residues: CASSPGTGLLNTEAFF.

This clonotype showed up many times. This CDR3 reads CASSIKALSYNEQFF. CDR3 sequence (DNA): TGTGCCAGCAGTATTAAAGCTCTTTCCTACAATGAGCAGTTCTTC. The V and J genes are TRBV27 and TRBJ2-1; D is uncertain. This CDR3 has 15 residues. CDR1 MNHEY and CDR2 SMNVEV come from the germline V gene (reference sequence). Trimming took off 5 bases at V and 1 base at J, with 12 bases between the two ends.

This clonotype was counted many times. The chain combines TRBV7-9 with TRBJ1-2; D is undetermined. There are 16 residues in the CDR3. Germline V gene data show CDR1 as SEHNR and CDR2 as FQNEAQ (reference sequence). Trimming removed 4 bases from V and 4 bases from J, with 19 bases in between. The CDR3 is CASSSPLVSRSYGYTF. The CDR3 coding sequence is TGTGCCAGCAGCTCCCCTCTAGTATCCAGGAGCTATGGCTACACCTTC.

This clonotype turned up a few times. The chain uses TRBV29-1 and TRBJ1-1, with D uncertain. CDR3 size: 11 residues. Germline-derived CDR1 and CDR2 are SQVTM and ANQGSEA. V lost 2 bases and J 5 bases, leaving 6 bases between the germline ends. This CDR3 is CSVESRTEAFF. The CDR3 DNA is TGCAGCGTTGAATCGCGGACTGAAGCTTTCTTT. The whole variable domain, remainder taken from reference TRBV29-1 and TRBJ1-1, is SAVISQKPSRDICQRGTSLTIQCQVDSQVTMMFWYRQQPGQSLTLIATANQGSEATYESGFVIDKFPISRPNLTFSTLTVSNMSPEDSSIYLCSVESRTEAFFGQGTRLTVV.

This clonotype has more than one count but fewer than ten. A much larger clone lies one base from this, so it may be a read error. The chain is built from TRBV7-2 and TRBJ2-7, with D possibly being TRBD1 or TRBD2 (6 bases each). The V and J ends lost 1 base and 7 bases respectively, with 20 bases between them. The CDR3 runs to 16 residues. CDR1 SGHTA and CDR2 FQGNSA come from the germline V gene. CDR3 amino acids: CASSLVGGLSYNEQYF. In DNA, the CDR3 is TGTGCCAGCAGCTTAGTAGGGGGGCTCTCCTACAATGAGCAGTACTTC. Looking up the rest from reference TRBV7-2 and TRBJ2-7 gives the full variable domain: GAGVSQSPSNKVTEKGKDVELRCDPISGHTALYWYRQSLGQGLEFLIYFQGNSAPDKSGLPSDRFSAERTGGSVSTLTIQRTQQEDSAVYLCASSLVGGLSYNEQYFGPGTRLTVT.

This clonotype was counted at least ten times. CDR3 sequence (DNA): TGTGCCAGCAGCCGGGGGGTAGCGGGGGGTGTCTCCTACGAGCAGTACTTC. Protein product: CASSRGVAGGVSYEQYF. The chain couples TRBV7-8 to TRBJ2-7; TRBD2 agrees at 10 bases. Per germline, CDR1 SGHVS and CDR2 FQNEAQ. The CDR3 runs to 17 residues. Unmatched junction bases numbered 10, after V lost 5 bases and J lost 0 bases.

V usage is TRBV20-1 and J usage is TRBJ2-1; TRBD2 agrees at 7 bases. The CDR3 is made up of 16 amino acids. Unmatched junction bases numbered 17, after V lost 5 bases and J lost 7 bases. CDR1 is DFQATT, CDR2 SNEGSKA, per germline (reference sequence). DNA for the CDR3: TGCAGTGCTCCCCCTTCGGGCGGGGGAGCTCTGAATGAGCAGTTCTTC. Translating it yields CSAPPSGGGALNEQFF.

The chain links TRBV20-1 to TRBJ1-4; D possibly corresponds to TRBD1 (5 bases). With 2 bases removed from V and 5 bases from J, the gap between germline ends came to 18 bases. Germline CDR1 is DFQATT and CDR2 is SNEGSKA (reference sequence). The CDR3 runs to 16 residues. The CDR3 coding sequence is TGCAGTGCTAGAACCATTACCGGGGCGGCAAATGAAAAACTGTTTTTT. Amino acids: CSARTITGAANEKLFF.

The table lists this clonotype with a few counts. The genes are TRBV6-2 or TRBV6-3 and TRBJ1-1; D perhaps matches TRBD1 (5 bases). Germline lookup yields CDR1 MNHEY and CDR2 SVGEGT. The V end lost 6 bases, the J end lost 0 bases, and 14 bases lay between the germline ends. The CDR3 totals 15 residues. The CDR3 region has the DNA TGTGCCAGCAGAAGGGGCGTCGGGTTGAACACTGAAGCTTTCTTT. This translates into CASRRGVGLNTEAFF.

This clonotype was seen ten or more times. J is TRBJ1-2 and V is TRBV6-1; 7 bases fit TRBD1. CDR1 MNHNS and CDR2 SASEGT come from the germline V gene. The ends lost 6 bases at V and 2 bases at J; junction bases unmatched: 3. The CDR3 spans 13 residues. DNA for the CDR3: TGTGCCAGCAGATCGACAGGGAACTATGGCTACACCTTC. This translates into CASRSTGNYGYTF.

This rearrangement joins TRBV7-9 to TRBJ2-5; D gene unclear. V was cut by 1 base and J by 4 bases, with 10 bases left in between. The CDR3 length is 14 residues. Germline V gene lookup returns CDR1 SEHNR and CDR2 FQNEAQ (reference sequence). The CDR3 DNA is TGTGCCAGCAGCTTAGGTGCGGCGGTAGAGACCCAGTACTTC. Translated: CASSLGAAVETQYF. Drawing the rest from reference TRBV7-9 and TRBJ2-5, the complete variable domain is DTGVSQNPRHKITKRGQNVTFRCDPISEHNRLYWYRQTLGQGPEFLTYFQNEAQLEKSRLLSDRFSAERPKGSFSTLEIQRTEQGDSAMYLCASSLGAAVETQYFGPGTRLLVL.

DNA for the CDR3: TGTGCCAGTAGTCTGCGCGGCCGGCCCGGGCCCCAGCATTTT. It is translated as CASSLRGRPGPQHF. The chain is built from TRBV19 and TRBJ1-5, with D unresolved. Germline lookup yields CDR1 LNHDA and CDR2 SQIVND (reference sequence). The CDR3 is made up of 14 amino acids. The ends were cut back, 5 bases at V and 9 bases at J, with 17 bases in the middle. Looking up the rest from reference TRBV19 and TRBJ1-5 gives the full variable domain: DGGITQSPKYLFRKEGQNVTLSCEQNLNHDAMYWYRQDPGQGLRLIYYSQIVNDFQKGDIAEGYSVSREKKESFPLTVTSAQKNPTAFYLCASSLRGRPGPQHFGDGTRLSIL.

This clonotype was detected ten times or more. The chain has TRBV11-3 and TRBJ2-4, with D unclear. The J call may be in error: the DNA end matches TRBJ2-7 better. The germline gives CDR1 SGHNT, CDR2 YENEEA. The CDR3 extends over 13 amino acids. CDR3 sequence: CASSLSPFNEQYF. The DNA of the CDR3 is TGTGCCAGCAGCTTAAGTCCGTTTAACGAGCAGTACTTC.

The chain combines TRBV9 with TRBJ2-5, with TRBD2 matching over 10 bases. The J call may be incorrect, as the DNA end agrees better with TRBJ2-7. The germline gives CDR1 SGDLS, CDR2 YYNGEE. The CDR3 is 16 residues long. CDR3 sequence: CASSPHASGGANEQYF. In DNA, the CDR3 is TGTGCCAGCAGCCCCCATGCCAGCGGGGGGGCCAACGAGCAGTACTTC.

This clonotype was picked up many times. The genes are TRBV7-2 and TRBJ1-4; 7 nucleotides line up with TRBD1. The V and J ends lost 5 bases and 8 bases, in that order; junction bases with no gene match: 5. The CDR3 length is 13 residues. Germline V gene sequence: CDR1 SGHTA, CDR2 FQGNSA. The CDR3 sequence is CASSRPTGEKLFF. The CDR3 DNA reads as TGTGCCAGCAGCCGACCGACAGGGGAAAAACTGTTTTTT.

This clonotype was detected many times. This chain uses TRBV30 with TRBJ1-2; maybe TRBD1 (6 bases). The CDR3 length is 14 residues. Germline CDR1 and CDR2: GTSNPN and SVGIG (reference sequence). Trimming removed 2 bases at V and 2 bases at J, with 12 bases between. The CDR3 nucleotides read TGTGCCTGGAGTAACAACAGGGAGAACTATGGCTACACCTTC. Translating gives CAWSNNRENYGYTF.

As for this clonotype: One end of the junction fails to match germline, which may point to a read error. The CDR3 region is CACSPDRVVMDTEAFF. The DNA of the CDR3 is TGTGCCTGCAGCCCTGACAGGGTAGTTATGGACACTGAAGCTTTCTTT. This chain connects TRBV14 to TRBJ1-1, with 7 bases identical to TRBD1. This CDR3 is 16 amino acids long. Per the germline V gene, CDR1 is SGHDN and CDR2 is FVKESK.

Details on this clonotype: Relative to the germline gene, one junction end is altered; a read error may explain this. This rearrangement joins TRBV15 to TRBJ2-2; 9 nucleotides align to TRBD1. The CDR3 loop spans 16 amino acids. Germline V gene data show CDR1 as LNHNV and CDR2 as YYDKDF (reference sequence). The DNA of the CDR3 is TGTGCCACCGGCAGACCGGGACAGGGAAACACCGGGGAGCTGTTTTTT. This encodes CATGRPGQGNTGELFF.

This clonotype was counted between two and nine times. CDR3 amino acids: CASSPRVRYEQYF. The CDR3, as DNA: TGTGCCAGCAGCCCGCGAGTCCGCTACGAGCAGTACTTC. The chain uses TRBV14 and TRBJ2-7; no firm D call. The germline V gene has CDR1 SGHDN and CDR2 FVKESK. There are 13 residues in the CDR3. V lost 4 bases to trimming and J lost 3 bases, with 10 bases between them. Full variable domain (missing parts from reference TRBV14 and TRBJ2-7): EAGVTQFPSHSVIEKGQTVTLRCDPISGHDNLYWYRRVMGKEIKFLLHFVKESKQDESGMPNNRFLAERTGGTYSTLKVQPAELEDSGVYFCASSPRVRYEQYFGPGTRLTVT.